This T cell receptor (beta chain) was captured by sequencing in a study of cytomegalovirus exposure and HLA in healthy donors. PCR employed 60 Vbeta and 13 Jbeta primers. Profiling relied on immunoSEQ multiplex PCR, and the TCRdb table lists in-frame clones only, not all of them. In the table there are 95,000 to 150,000 clones, roughly 80% of which are singletons. Germline CDR1 MGHRA, CDR2 YSYEKL. This CDR3 spans 18 amino acids. Unmatched junction bases numbered 5, after V lost 3 bases and J lost 0 bases. Sequencing used PBMCs. The V gene is TRBV4-1, the J gene TRBJ1-6; 10 bases are a match to TRBD1. The TCR was taken from a woman aged 40 to 55 in good health and CMV-seropositive. Written as DNA, the CDR3 is TGCGCCAGCAGCCAGACAGGGGGCTCAGGCTCCTATAATTCACCCCTCCACTTT. It encodes CASSQTGGSGSYNSPLHF.